This entry lists 5 T cell receptor beta chains sequenced from one sample in a study of response to subunit inactivated influenza vaccine. Via MiXCR, TCRdb re-called the RT-PCR reads, giving one row per CDR3 protein. The sample carries over 450,000 distinct CDR3 sequences, roughly 13% recorded once. Specimen: PBMCs from blood, collected 40 to 50 days after vaccination. The receptors were sampled from a man in his fifties who received an inactivated influenza vaccine.

This clonotype occurred a few times. The V and J genes are TRBV7-2 and TRBJ2-3; D is unclear. The germline V and J ends were trimmed by 2 bases and 2 bases, with 11 bases remaining between them. CDR1 is SGHTA and CDR2 is FQGNSA in the germline V gene. This CDR3 spans 15 amino acids. As DNA, the CDR3 is TGTGCCAGCAGCTTATCCCGCAGGAACACAGATACGCAGTATTTT. Translation gives CASSLSRRNTDTQYF.

This clonotype was seen more than once but under ten times. V gene TRBV4-3 combines with J gene TRBJ2-7, with D possibly being TRBD1 or TRBD2 (5 bases each). Germline loops: CDR1 LGHNA, CDR2 YSLEER. CDR3 size: 17 residues. Trimming cost V 0 bases and J 2 bases, with 17 bases left between them. CDR3 DNA: TGCGCCAGCAGCCAAGATTGGACCGGGACGGCAGCCTACGAGCAGTACTTC. Residues: CASSQDWTGTAAYEQYF.

V usage is TRBV20-1 and J usage is TRBJ2-7, with a tentative D call TRBD2 (5 bases). Germline loops: CDR1 DFQATT, CDR2 SNEGSKA (reference sequence). CDR3 length: 14 amino acids. V was trimmed by 6 bases and J by 0 bases, leaving 15 bases between them. DNA for the CDR3: TGCAGTGCCGCGCCACTAGGACTCTCCTACGAGCAGTACTTC. This translates into CSAAPLGLSYEQYF.

The V call is TRBV28, the J call TRBJ1-5, with a possible D match to TRBD1 (5 bases). Germline CDR1 and CDR2: MDHEN and SYDVKM. V lost 11 bases and J lost 5, with 16 bases in between. The CDR3 covers 13 residues. CDR3 residues: CALGTDWDQPQHF. In nucleotides, the CDR3 is TGTGCCCTCGGGACGGACTGGGATCAGCCCCAGCATTTT.

This chain links TRBV12-3 or TRBV12-4 with TRBJ2-3; D is perhaps TRBD2 (6 bases). The CDR3 sequence is 15 residues long. The V and J ends lost 6 bases and 3 bases respectively, with 16 bases between them. The CDR3, as DNA: TGTGCCAGCAGGCCCCCGGAGGGGACGACAGATACGCAGTATTTT. The encoded protein is CASRPPEGTTDTQYF.